This T cell receptor beta chain was profiled in a study of T cells in Graves' hyperthyroidism and ophthalmopathy. Overall study: Once the initial diagnosis was made, peripheral blood was obtained before any treatment.

The study left out patients who had uncontrolled infection, other autoimmune disease, pregnancy or lactation. This clonotype occurred many times. CDR1 and CDR2 (germline): SNHLY, FYNNEI. V was clipped by 8 bases and J by 7 bases; unmatched bases: 4. This CDR3 contains 12 residues. Regions amplified from RNA transcripts were the TCR beta CDR3 regions. The HTBI primer set served for first-round RT-PCR of the TCR CDR3. MiXCR, run by TCRdb on the multiplex PCR reads, gives a single entry per CDR3 protein. The table lists fewer than 600,000 distinct CDR3 sequences, less than 15% of them singletons. The J gene is TRBJ2-2, the V gene TRBV2, with 7 bases that match TRBD1. Sequences were obtained from blood. The sequence derives from a woman in her thirties or forties with Graves' hyperthyroidism. Written as DNA, the CDR3 is TGTGCCAGCTCGACAGGGTACGGGGAGCTGTTTTTT. This codes for CASSTGYGELFF. The entire variable domain, with the rest obtained from reference TRBV2 and TRBJ2-2, is as follows: EPEVTQTPSHQVTQMGQEVILRCVPISNHLYFYWYRQILGQKVEFLVSFYNNEISEKSEIFDDQFSVERPDGSNFTLKIRSTKLEDSAMYFCASSTGYGELFFGEGSRLTVL.